This T cell receptor (beta chain) was identified in a study of CD8 T cells in ankylosing spondylitis. MiXCR was run by TCRdb on the 5' RACE reads, yielding one entry per CDR3 protein. Altogether about 210,000 distinct CDR3 sequences are present, under 8.5% being singletons, with the ten largest covering 4.5% to 5%. This CDR3 has 13 amino acids. Germline V lookup: CDR1 SGHVS, CDR2 FNYEAQ. V was pared by 5 bases and J by 5 bases, with 12 bases between. Study findings and constraints: It was reported that disease-linked clones were significantly enriched in matched ankylosing spondylitis synovial fluid.

This clonotype was observed many times. Its specificity is not known. This clonotype originated in a female donor with ankylosing spondylitis or in good health (not recorded which). Sequenced material: blood, either unsorted or a sorted T cell fraction (not recorded which). This rearrangement joins TRBV7-6 to TRBJ2-5; D gene ambiguous. As DNA, the CDR3 is TGTGCCAGCAGCGCCGCTCTAGATGAGACCCAGTACTTC. Protein product: CASSAALDETQYF.